The entry that follows covers one T cell receptor (beta chain) sequence. TCRdb keeps only in-frame clones here, not all; method: immunoSEQ multiplex PCR. The data contain roughly 100,000 clones, about 75% of them seen just once; the ten biggest clones take up around 19%. J gave up 6 bases and V 4 bases, and 3 bases lay outside the gene matches. From germline, CDR1 is SGHDT and CDR2 YYEEEE. The CDR3 is 14 amino acids. This sample stems from a study of blood T cell repertoires in COVID-19. The receptor was isolated from a woman aged 70-85 years with acute or convalescent COVID-19. Sequencing input: peripheral blood. The rearrangement links TRBV5-6 to TRBJ2-2; 10 bases match TRBD2. CDR3 coding DNA: TGTGCCAGCAGCCCAGCGGGGGGGCCCGGGGAGCTGTTTTTT. Amino acid sequence: CASSPAGGPGELFF.